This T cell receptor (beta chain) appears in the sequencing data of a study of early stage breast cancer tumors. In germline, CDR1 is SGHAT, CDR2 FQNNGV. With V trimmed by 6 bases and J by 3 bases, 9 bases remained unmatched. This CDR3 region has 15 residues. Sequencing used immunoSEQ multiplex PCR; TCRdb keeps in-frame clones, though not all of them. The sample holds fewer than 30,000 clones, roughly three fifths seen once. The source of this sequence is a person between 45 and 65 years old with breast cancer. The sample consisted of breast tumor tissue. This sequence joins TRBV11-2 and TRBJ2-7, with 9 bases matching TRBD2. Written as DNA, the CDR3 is TGTGCCAGCAGGATTTTAGCGGGAGCGAACTACGAGCAGTACTTC. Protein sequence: CASRILAGANYEQYF.